This T cell receptor beta chain was observed in a study of radiation and T cells in renal cell carcinoma. Study-level results: Top tumor clonotypes rose in blood 2 weeks post-radiation, then contracted.

Sequencing used immunoSEQ multiplex PCR; TCRdb keeps in-frame clones, though not all of them. The repertoire holds approximately 150,000 clones, with 75% to 90% as singletons. Notes on this clone: Its antigen remains unidentified.

Regarding time point: blood 4 weeks post-SBRT, at nephrectomy. Noted treatment: 15 Gy SBRT to primary tumor, nephrectomy 4 weeks later. Nephrectomy followed 15 Gy stereotactic body radiation by 4 weeks. Sequencing used blood, obtained from a patient whose treatment included radiotherapy and nephrectomy. The sequence was obtained from a woman aged 45 to 65 with renal cell carcinoma.

The CDR3 reads CASGPRGYEQYF. The CDR3 DNA sequence: TGTGCCAGCGGACCGCGGGGCTACGAGCAGTACTTC. This rearrangement joins TRBV6-5 to TRBJ2-7, with TRBD2 as a possible D gene (6 bases). The CDR3 totals 12 residues. Per germline, CDR1 MNHEY and CDR2 SVGAGI. V shed 8 bases and J shed 3 bases, with 11 bases lying between them.